The clone carrying this T cell receptor (beta chain) was counted between two and nine times. Its antigen is not identified. This entry comes from a study of beta chain features in type 1 diabetes. Study findings and constraints: PCR might preferentially amplify shorter templates, equally in patients and controls.

CDR1 is SGHVS, CDR2 FNYEAQ, per germline. Germline trimming cut 5 bases from V and 3 bases from J; bases unmatched to any gene: 7. The CDR3 is 15 residues long. The isolated RNA, all of it, was reverse transcribed, so expressed TCRB transcripts were what got sequenced. The method was immunoSEQ multiplex PCR; TCRdb's version includes in-frame clones alone and lacks a portion of them. Seen here are 300,000 to 400,000 clones, roughly 13% observed once, and the top ten hold more than 0.015%. The TCR sequence derives from a man aged 18 to 29 in good health. The chain joins TRBV7-6 to TRBJ2-7; TRBD1 agrees at 10 bases. The specimen sequenced was naive CD4+ T cells from blood. CDR3 in DNA: TGTGCCAGCAGCCCCGGTGGGACAGGGGTCTACGAGCAGTACTTC. It encodes CASSPGGTGVYEQYF.